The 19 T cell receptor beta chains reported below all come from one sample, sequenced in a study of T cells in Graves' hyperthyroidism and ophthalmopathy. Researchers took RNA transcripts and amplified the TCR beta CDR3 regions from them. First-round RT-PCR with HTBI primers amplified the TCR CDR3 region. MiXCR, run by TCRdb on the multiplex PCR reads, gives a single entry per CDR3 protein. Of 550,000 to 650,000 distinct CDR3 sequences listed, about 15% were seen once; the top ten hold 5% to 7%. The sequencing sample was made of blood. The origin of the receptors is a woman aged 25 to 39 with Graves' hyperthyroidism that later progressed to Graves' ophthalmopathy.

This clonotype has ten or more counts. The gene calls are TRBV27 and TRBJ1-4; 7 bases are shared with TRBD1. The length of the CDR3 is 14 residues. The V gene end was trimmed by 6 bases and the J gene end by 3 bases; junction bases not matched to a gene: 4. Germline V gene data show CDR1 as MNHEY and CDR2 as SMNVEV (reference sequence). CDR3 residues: CASSQGDSNEKLFF. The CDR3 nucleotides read TGTGCCAGCAGCCAGGGGGACTCTAATGAAAAACTGTTTTTT.

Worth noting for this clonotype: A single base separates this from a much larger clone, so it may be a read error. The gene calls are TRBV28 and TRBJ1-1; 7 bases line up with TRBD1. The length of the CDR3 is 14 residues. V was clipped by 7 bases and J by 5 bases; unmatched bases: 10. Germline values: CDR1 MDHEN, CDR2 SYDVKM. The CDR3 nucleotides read TGTGCCAGCACTAATCCACAGGGGAGGACTGAAGCTTTCTTT. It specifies CASTNPQGRTEAFF.

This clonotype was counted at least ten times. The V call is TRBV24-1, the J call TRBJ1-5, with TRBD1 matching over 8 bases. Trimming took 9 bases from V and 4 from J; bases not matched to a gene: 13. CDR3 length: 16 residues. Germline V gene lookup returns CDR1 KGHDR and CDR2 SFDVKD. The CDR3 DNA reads TGTGCCACCTCAGTTTCTGGACAGGGTCTAAATCAGCCCCAGCATTTT. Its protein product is CATSVSGQGLNQPQHF.

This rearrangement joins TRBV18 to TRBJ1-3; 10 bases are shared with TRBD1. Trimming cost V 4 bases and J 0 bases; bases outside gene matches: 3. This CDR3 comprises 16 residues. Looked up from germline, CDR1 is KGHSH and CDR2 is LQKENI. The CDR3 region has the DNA TGTGCCAGCTCACGGGACAGGGGAGACTCTGGAAACACCATATATTTT. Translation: CASSRDRGDSGNTIYF.

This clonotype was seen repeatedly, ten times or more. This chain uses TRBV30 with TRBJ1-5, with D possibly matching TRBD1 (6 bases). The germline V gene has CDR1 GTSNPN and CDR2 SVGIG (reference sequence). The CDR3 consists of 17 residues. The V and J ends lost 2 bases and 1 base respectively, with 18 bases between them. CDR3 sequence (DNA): TGTGCCTGGAGTCGAGAGGGAGGGGGTTGGAGCAATCAGCCCCAGCATTTT. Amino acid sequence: CAWSREGGGWSNQPQHF.

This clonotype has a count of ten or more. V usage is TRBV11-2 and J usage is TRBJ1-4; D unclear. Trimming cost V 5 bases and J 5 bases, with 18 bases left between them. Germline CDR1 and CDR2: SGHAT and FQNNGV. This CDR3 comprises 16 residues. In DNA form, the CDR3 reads TGTGCCAGCAGCATTTACCCGGGCCGCGGAAATGAAAAACTGTTTTTT. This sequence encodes CASSIYPGRGNEKLFF.

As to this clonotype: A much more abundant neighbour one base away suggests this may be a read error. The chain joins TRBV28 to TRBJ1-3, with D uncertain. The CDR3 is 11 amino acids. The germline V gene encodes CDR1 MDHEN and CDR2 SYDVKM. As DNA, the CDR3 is TGTGCCACCGATTCTGGAAACACCATGTATTTT. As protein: CATDSGNTMYF.

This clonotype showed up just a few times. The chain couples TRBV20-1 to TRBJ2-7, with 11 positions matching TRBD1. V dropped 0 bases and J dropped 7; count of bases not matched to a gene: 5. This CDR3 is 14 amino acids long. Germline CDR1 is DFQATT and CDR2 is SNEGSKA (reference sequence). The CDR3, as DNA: TGCAGTGCTAGAGATCCGGGACAGGGGGGTGAGCAGTACTTC. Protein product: CSARDPGQGGEQYF.

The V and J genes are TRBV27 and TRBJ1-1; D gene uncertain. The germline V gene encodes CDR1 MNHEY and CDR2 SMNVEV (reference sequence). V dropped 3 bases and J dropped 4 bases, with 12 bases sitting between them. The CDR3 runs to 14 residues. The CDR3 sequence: CASSFRAGRTEAFF. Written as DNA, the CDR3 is TGTGCCAGCAGTTTTAGGGCAGGACGCACTGAAGCTTTCTTT.

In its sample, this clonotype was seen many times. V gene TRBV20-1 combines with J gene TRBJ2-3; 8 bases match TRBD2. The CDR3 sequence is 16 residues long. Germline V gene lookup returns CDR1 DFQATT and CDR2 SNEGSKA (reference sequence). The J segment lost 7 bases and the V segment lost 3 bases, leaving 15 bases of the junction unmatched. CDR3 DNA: TGCAGTGCTAGTGCGGTAGCGGGATCGTGGGTGTATACGCAGTATTTT. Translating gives CSASAVAGSWVYTQYF.

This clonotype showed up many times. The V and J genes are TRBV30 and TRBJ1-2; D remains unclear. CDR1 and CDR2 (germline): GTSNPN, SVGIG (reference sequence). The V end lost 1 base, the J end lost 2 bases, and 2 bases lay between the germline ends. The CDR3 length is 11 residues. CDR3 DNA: TGTGCCTGGAGTGGGAACTATGGCTACACCTTC. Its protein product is CAWSGNYGYTF.

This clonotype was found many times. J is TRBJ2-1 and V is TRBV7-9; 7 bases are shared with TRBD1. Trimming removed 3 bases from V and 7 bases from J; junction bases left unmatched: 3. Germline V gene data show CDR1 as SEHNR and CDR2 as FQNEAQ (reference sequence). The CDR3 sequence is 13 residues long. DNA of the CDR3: TGTGCCAGCAGCTTCTCACAGGGGAATGAGCAGTTCTTC. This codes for CASSFSQGNEQFF. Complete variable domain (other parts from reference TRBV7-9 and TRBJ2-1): DTGVSQNPRHKITKRGQNVTFRCDPISEHNRLYWYRQTLGQGPEFLTYFQNEAQLEKSRLLSDRFSAERPKGSFSTLEIQRTEQGDSAMYLCASSFSQGNEQFFGPGTRLTVL.

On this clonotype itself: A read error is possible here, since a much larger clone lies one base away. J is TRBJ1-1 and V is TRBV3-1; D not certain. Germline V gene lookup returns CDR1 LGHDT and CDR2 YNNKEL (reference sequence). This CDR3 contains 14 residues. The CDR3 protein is CANSQEAADTEAFF. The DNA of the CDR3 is TGTGCCAACAGCCAAGAGGCTGCGGACACTGAAGCTTTCTTT.

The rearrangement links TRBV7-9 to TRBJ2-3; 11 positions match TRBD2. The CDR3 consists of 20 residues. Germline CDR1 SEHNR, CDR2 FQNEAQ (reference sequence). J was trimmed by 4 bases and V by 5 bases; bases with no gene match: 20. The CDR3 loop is CASSERKMASGRRWADTQYF. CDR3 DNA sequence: TGTGCCAGCAGCGAGCGGAAGATGGCTAGCGGGAGGAGGTGGGCAGATACGCAGTATTTT. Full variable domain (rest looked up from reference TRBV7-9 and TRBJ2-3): DTGVSQNPRHKITKRGQNVTFRCDPISEHNRLYWYRQTLGQGPEFLTYFQNEAQLEKSRLLSDRFSAERPKGSFSTLEIQRTEQGDSAMYLCASSERKMASGRRWADTQYFGPGTRLTVL.

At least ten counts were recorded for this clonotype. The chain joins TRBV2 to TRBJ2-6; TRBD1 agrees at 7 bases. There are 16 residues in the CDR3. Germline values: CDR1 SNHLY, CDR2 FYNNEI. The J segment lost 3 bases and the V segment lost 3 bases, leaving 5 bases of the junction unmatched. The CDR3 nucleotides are TGTGCCAGCAGTGACCACAGGGGTTTTGGGGCCAACGTCCTGACTTTC. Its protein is CASSDHRGFGANVLTF.

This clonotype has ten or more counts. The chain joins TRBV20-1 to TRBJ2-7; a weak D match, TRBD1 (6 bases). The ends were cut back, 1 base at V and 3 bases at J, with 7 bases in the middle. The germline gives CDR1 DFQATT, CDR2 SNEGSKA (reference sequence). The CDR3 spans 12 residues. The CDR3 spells CSARGDIYEQYF. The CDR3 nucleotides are TGCAGTGCTAGAGGGGACATCTACGAGCAGTACTTC.

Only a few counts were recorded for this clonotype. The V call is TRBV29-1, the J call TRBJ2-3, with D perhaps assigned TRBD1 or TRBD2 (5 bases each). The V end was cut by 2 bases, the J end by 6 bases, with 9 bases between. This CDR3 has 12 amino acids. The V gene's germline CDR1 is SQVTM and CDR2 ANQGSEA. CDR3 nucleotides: TGCAGCGTTGAACCCCGGGACGATACGCAGTATTTT. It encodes CSVEPRDDTQYF.

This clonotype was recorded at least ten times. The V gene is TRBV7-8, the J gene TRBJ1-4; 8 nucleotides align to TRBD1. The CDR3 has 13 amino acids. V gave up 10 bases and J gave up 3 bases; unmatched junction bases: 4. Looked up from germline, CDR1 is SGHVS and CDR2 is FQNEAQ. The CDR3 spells CATLDRANEKLFF. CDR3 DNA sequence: TGTGCCACCTTGGACAGGGCTAATGAAAAACTGTTTTTT. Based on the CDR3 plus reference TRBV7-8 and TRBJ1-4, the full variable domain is GAGVSQSPRYKVAKRGQDVALRCDPISGHVSLFWYQQALGQGPEFLTYFQNEAQLDKSGLPSDRFFAERPEGSVSTLKIQRTQQEDSAVYLCATLDRANEKLFFGSGTQLSVL.

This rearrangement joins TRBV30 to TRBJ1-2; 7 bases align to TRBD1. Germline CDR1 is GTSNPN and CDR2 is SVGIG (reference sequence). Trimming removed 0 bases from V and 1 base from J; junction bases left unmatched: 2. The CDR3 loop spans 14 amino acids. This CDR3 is CAWSVAGGNYGYTF. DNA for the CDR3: TGTGCCTGGAGTGTTGCAGGGGGTAACTATGGCTACACCTTC.